This note documents a single T cell receptor beta chain sequence. This sample was taken from a study of blood T cell repertoires in COVID-19. Study as a whole: There were acute and convalescent COVID-19 samples, and they came from the United States, Italy and Spain.

This CDR3 has 13 amino acids. V lost 6 bases and J 3 bases, leaving 9 bases between the germline ends. Germline V CDR1 and CDR2: MDHEN, SYDVKM. Original processing notes: Estimates of nucleated cell counts were drawn from the amplification of reference gene primers. Profiling relied on immunoSEQ multiplex PCR, and the TCRdb table lists in-frame clones only, not all of them. Clone size and V and J calls were adopted from that table, with D and trimming inferred from the DNA. The table has some 77,000 clones, 85% to 90% seen once. The sequence was obtained from a woman of 80 years or more with active or convalescent COVID-19. The specimen sequenced was peripheral blood. This chain links TRBV28 with TRBJ2-1; D might be TRBD1 (6 bases). The CDR3 DNA follows: TGTGCCAGCAGAGGACAGTACTACAATGAGCAGTTCTTC. It codes for CASRGQYYNEQFF.